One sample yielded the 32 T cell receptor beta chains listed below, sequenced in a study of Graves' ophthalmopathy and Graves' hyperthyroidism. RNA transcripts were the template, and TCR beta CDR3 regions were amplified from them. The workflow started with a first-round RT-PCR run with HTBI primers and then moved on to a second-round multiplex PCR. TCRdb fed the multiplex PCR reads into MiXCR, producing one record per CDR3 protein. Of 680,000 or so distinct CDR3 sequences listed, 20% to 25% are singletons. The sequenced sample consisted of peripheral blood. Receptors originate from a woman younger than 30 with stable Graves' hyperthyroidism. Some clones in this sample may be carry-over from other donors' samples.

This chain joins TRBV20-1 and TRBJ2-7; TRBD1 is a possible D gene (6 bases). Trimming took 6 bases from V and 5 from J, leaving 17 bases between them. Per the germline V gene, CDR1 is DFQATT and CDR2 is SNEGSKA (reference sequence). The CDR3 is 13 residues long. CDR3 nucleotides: TGCAGTGCCTACAGGGATTTAGGGAACGAGCAGTACTTC. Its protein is CSAYRDLGNEQYF.

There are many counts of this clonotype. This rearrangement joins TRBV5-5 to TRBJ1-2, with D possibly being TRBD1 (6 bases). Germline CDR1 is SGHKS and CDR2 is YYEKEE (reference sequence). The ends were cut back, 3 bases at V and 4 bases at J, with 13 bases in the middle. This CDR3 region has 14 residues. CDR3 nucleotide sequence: TGTGCCAGCAGCTCCCCGGGAGGGGGCTATGGCTACACCTTC. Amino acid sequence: CASSSPGGGYGYTF.

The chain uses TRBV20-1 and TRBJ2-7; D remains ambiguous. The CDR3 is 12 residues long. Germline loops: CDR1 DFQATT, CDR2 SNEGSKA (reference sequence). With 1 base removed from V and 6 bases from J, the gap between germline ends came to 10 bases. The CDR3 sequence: CSARAGPVEQYF. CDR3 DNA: TGCAGTGCTAGAGCAGGACCAGTCGAGCAGTACTTC.

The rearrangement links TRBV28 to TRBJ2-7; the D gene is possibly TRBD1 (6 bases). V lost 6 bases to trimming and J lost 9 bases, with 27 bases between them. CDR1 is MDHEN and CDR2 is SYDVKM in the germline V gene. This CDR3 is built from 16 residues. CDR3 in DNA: TGTGCCAGCAGCCACCGACCCACAGGGCTCGGCGGTGTGCAGTACTTC. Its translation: CASSHRPTGLGGVQYF.

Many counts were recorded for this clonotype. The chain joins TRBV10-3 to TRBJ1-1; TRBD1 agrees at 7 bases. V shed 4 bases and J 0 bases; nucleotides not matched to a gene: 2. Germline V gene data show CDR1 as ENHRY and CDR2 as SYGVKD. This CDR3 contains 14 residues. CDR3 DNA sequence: TGTGCCATCAGTGTCGGGACAGTGAACACTGAAGCTTTCTTT. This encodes CAISVGTVNTEAFF.

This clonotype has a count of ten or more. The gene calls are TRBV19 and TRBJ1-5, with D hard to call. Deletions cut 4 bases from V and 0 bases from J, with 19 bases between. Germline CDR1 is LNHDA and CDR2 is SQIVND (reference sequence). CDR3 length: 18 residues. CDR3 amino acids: CASSTKKMVQYSNQPQHF. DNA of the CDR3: TGTGCCAGTAGTACCAAAAAAATGGTGCAGTATAGCAATCAGCCCCAGCATTTT.

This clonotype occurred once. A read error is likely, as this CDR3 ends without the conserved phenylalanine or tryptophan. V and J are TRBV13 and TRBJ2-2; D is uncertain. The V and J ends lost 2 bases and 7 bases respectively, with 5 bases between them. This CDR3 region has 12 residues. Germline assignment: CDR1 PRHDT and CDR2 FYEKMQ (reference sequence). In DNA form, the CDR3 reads TGTGCCAGCAGCTTAATCAGCGGGGAGCTGTTTTTG. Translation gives CASSLISGELFL.

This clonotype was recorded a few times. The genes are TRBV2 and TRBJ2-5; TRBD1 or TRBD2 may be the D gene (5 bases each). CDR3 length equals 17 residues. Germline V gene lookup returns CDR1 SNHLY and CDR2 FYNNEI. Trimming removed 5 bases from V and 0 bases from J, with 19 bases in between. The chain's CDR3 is CASSHLVRMGDQETQYF. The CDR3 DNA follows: TGTGCCAGCAGTCACCTGGTCAGGATGGGGGACCAAGAGACCCAGTACTTC.

The CDR3 nucleotides are TGTGCCAGCAGTGCCCTACCCCCTACGACAGGGATCAGCCCTGAAGCTTTCTTT. Translating it yields CASSALPPTTGISPEAFF. The V and J genes are TRBV2 and TRBJ1-1, with TRBD1 matching over 7 bases. The CDR3 length is 18 residues. Germline lookup yields CDR1 SNHLY and CDR2 FYNNEI. The V and J ends lost 4 bases and 6 bases, in that order; junction bases with no gene match: 20.

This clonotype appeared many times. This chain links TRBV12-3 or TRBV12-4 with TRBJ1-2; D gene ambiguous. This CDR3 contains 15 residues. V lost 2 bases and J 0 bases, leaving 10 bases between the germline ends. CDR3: CASSLYGGANYGYTF. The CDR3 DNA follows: TGTGCCAGCAGTTTATACGGAGGAGCTAACTATGGCTACACCTTC.

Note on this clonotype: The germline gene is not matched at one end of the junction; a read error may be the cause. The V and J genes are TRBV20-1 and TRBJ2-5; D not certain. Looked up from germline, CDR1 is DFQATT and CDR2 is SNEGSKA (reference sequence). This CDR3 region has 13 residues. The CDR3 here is CSVARTPQETQDF. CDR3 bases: TGCAGTGTAGCTAGAACCCCACAAGAGACCCAGGACTTC.

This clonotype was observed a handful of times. CDR3 sequence (DNA): TGTGCTAGTGGTTTTGTCCCCGGGGAGCTGTTTTTT. The encoded protein is CASGFVPGELFF. The chain uses TRBV12-5 and TRBJ2-2; D remains ambiguous. The V gene lost 3 bases and the J gene lost 6 bases, with 5 bases spanning the gap. Germline assignment: CDR1 LGHNT and CDR2 FRNRAP. CDR3 length: 12 residues. Complete variable domain (other parts from reference TRBV12-5 and TRBJ2-2): DARVTQTPRHKVTEMGQEVTMRCQPILGHNTVFWYRQTMMQGLELLAYFRNRAPLDDSGMPKDRFSAEMPDATLATLKIQPSEPRDSAVYFCASGFVPGELFFGEGSRLTVL.

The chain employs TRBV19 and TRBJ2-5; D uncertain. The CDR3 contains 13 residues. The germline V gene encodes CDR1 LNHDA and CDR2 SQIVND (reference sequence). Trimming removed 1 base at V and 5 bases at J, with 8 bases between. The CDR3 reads CASSIGGWETQYF. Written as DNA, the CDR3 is TGTGCCAGTAGTATAGGGGGATGGGAGACCCAGTACTTC.

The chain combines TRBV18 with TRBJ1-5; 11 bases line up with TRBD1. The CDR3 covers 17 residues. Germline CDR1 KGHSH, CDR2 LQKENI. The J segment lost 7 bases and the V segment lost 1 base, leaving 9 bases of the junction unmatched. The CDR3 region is CASSPRTGGGTGQPQHF. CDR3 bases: TGTGCCAGCTCACCACGGACAGGGGGCGGAACGGGGCAGCCCCAGCATTTT.

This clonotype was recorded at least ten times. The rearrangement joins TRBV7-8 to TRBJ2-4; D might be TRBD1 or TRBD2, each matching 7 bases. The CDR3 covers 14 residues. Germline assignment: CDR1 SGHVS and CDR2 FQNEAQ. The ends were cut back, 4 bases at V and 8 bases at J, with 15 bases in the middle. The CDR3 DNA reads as TGTGCCAGCAGCTCAGGCCCAGGGGGGGACATTCAGTACTTC. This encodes CASSSGPGGDIQYF.

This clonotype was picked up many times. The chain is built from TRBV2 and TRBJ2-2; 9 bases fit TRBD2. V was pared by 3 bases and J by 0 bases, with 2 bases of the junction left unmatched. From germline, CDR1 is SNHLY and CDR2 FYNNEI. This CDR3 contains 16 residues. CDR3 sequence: CASSEAGGANTGELFF. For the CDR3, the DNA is TGTGCCAGCAGTGAGGCGGGAGGGGCGAACACCGGGGAGCTGTTTTTT.

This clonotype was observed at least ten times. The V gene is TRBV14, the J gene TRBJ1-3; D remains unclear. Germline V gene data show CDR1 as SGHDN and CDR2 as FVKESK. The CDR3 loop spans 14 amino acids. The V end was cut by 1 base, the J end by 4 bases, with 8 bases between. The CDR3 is CASSQVFVGNTIYF. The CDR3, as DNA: TGTGCCAGCAGCCAAGTGTTCGTCGGAAACACCATATATTTT.

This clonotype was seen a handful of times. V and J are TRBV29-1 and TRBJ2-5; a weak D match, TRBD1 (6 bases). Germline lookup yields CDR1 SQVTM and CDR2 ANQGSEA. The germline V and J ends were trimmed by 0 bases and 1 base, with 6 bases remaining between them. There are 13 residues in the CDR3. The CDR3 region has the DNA TGCAGCGTTGAAGAGGACAGCCAAGAGACCCAGTACTTC. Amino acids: CSVEEDSQETQYF.

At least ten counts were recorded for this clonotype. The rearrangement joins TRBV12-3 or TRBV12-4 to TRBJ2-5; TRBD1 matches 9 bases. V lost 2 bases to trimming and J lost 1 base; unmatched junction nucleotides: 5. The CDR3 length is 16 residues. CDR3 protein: CASSLSLTGGQETQYF. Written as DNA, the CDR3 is TGTGCCAGCAGTTTATCCTTGACAGGGGGCCAAGAGACCCAGTACTTC.

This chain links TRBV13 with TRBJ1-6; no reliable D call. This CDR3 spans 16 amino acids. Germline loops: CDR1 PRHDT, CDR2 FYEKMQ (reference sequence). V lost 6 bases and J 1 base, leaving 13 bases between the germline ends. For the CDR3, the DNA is TGTGCCAGCAGTCAGACCAGGAGATCCTATAATTCACCCCTCCACTTT. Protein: CASSQTRRSYNSPLHF.

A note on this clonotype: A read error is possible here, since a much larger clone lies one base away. The CDR3 nucleotides are TGTGCCAGCAGTTTGGACGTTGGGATCTCTAACTATGGCTACACCTTC. Translated, it gives CASSLDVGISNYGYTF. This rearrangement joins TRBV12-3 or TRBV12-4 to TRBJ1-2, with no clear D. Trimming removed 3 bases from V and 0 bases from J, with 14 bases in between. CDR3 size: 16 residues.

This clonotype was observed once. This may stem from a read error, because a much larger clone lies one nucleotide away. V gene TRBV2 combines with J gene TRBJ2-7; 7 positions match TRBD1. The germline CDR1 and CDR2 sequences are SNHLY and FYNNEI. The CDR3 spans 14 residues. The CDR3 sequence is CASSEAIQGYEQCF. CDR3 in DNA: TGTGCCAGCAGTGAAGCGATACAGGGGTACGAGCAGTGCTTC.

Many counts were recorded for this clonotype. The CDR3 sequence is CASSFRRVDTGELFF. In DNA form, the CDR3 reads TGTGCCAGCAGCTTTCGTAGGGTGGACACCGGGGAGCTGTTTTTT. The chain is built from TRBV7-9 and TRBJ2-2; D uncertain. V shed 3 bases and J shed 3 bases, with 11 bases lying between them. The length of the CDR3 is 15 residues. Germline V gene lookup returns CDR1 SEHNR and CDR2 FQNEAQ (reference sequence). Based on the CDR3 plus reference TRBV7-9 and TRBJ2-2, the full variable domain is DTGVSQNPRHKITKRGQNVTFRCDPISEHNRLYWYRQTLGQGPEFLTYFQNEAQLEKSRLLSDRFSAERPKGSFSTLEIQRTEQGDSAMYLCASSFRRVDTGELFFGEGSRLTVL.

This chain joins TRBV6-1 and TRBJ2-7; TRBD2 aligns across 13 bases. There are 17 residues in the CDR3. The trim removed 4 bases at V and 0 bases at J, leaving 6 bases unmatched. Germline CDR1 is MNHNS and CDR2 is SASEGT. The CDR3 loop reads CASSARLAGGISYEQYF. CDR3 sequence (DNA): TGTGCCAGCAGTGCGCGACTAGCGGGAGGAATCTCCTACGAGCAGTACTTC.

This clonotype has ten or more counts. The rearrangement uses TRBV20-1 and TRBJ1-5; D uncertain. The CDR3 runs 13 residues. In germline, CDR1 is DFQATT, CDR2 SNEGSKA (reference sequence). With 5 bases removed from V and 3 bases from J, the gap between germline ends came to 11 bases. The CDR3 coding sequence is TGCAGTGCTGGGGAACAATCCAATCAGCCCCAGCATTTT. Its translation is CSAGEQSNQPQHF.

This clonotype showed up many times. DNA of the CDR3: TGTGCCAGCAGTGAAAGTGGGACCTCGGGAAACACCATATATTTT. Translation gives CASSESGTSGNTIYF. The chain links TRBV6-1 to TRBJ1-3, with a tentative D call TRBD1 (5 bases). CDR1 is MNHNS and CDR2 is SASEGT in the germline V gene. The CDR3 runs 15 residues. The V end lost 2 bases, the J end lost 4 bases, and 12 bases lay between the germline ends.

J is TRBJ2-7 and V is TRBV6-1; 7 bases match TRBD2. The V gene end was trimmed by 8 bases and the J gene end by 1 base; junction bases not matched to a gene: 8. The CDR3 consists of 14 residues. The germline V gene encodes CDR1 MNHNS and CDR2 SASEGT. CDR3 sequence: CASSGGLFSYEQYF. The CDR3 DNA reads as TGTGCCAGCTCGGGGGGTCTTTTTTCCTACGAGCAGTACTTC.

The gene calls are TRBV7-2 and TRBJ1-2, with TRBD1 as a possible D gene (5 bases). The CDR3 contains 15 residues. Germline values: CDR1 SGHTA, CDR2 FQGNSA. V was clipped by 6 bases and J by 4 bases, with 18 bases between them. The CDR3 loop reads CASRGVRGRVYGYTF. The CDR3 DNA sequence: TGTGCCAGCAGGGGGGTTCGGGGCAGGGTCTATGGCTACACCTTC.

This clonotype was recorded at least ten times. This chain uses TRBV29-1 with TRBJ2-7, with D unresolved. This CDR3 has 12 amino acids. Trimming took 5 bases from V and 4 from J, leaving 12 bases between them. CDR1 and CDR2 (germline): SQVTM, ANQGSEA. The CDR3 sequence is CSVTTQSYEQYF. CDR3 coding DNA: TGCAGCGTTACGACCCAGAGTTACGAGCAGTACTTC.

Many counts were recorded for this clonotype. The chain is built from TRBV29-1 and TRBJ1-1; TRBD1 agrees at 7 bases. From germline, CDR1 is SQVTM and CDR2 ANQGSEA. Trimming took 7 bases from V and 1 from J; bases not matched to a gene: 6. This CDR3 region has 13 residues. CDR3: CSAINRGNTEAFF. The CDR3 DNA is TGCAGCGCCATAAACAGGGGGAACACTGAAGCTTTCTTT.

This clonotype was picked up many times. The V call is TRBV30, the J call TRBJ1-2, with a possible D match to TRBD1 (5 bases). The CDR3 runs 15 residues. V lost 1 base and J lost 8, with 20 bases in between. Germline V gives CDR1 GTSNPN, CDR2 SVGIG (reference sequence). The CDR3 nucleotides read TGTGCCTGGAGTGCCCCGGAGTCCAGGGTGCGCGGCTACACCTTC. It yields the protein CAWSAPESRVRGYTF.

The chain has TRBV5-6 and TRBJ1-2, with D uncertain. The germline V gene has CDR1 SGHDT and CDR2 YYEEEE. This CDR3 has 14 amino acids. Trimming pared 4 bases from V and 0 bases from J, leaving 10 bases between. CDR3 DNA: TGTGCCAGCAGCCGACCGATCTCTAACTATGGCTACACCTTC. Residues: CASSRPISNYGYTF.